This is a list of T cell receptor beta chains from one sample in a study of OX40 agonist ivuxolimab in advanced cancers. Data came from immunoSEQ multiplex PCR; TCRdb stores just in-frame clones and leaves some out. The table shows 15,000 to 20,000 clones, with 65% to 90% occurring only once. Specimen: CD4+ or CD8+ T cells sorted from blood, collected in a trial of the OX40 agonist ivuxolimab. Receptor source: an adult with an advanced solid tumor such as melanoma, head and neck, liver or kidney cancer. Both conserved end residues are part of each CDR3. D genes are given only for firm matches. Clone sizes are given selectively: once, few, many, or a class where the clone is expanded.

J,size,V,D,DNA,CDR3
TRBJ1-1,-,TRBV18,TRBD1,TGTGCCAGCTCACCCCAGACAGGGGACACTGAAGCTTTCTTT,CASSPQTGDTEAFF
TRBJ2-1,-,TRBV7-2,TRBD2,TGTGCCAGCAGCCCTCCCGGTCTTAGCGGGAGGCTCAATGAGCAGTTCTTC,CASSPPGLSGRLNEQFF
TRBJ2-6,-,TRBV28,-,TGTGCCAGCAGTTTTGGGGGAGCTGGGGCCAACGTCCTGACTTTC,CASSFGGAGANVLTF
TRBJ2-5,-,TRBV19,-,TGTGCCAGTAGCGATACCCAGGGGGAGACCCAGTACTTC,CASSDTQGETQYF
TRBJ2-1,-,TRBV27,-,TGTGCCAGCAGTTTAGGCCTACCGGGATTGAATGAGCAGTTCTTC,CASSLGLPGLNEQFF
TRBJ1-4,-,TRBV28,TRBD1,TGTGCCAGCAGTCCACCGGGGGGGACAGTTAGAAAACTGTTTTTT,CASSPPGGTVRKLFF
TRBJ2-2,-,TRBV28,TRBD1,TGTGCCAGCAGAACGGGACAGGCGAGCGGGGAGCTGTTTTTT,CASRTGQASGELFF
TRBJ2-5,few,TRBV19,-,TGTGCCAGTAGTTCGGGGACGCAAGAGACCCAGTACTTC,CASSSGTQETQYF
TRBJ1-6,-,TRBV7-3,TRBD1,TGTGCCAGCAGCTTAACTCCCGGGACAGGGGGAGGACCCCTCCACTTT,CASSLTPGTGGGPLHF
TRBJ1-2,-,TRBV6-1,-,TGTGCCAGCAGTGAAGAAAGGTTGGGGAGGTACACCTTC,CASSEERLGRYTF
TRBJ1-3,-,TRBV11-2,-,TGTGCCAGCAGCCAAGATCTGGGAAACACCATATATTTT,CASSQDLGNTIYF
TRBJ2-2,-,TRBV28,TRBD2,TGTGCCAGCGGGGCGGGGGGGTACACCGGGGAGCTGTTTTTT,CASGAGGYTGELFF
TRBJ2-7,-,TRBV28,-,TGTGCCAGCAGTAACTACCCCTACGAGCAGTACTTC,CASSNYPYEQYF
TRBJ1-4,-,TRBV5-4,TRBD1,TGTGCCAGCAGCTTGTCAGGGGGGTATGAAAAACTGTTTTTT,CASSLSGGYEKLFF
TRBJ2-7,hyperexpanded,TRBV19,-,TGTGCCACCTCGAGGAGGGATTCCTACGAGCAGTACTTC,CATSRRDSYEQYF
TRBJ2-1,-,TRBV6-6,-,TGTGCCAGCAGTTCTCAGGGGAGTGAGCAGTTCTTC,CASSSQGSEQFF
TRBJ2-2,-,TRBV5-5,TRBD2,TGTGCCAGCACCCCACTCCCCCCTAGCGGGAGGGCGGGGGAGCTGTTTTTT,CASTPLPPSGRAGELFF
TRBJ2-5,-,TRBV5-4,-,TGTGCCAGCAGCTTGGCGGGGGCCCAAGAGACCCAGTACTTC,CASSLAGAQETQYF
TRBJ2-1,-,TRBV7-3,-,TGTGCCAGCAGCTTAACCCCTATAAAGGACAATGAGCAGTTCTTC,CASSLTPIKDNEQFF
TRBJ1-4,-,TRBV2,-,TGTGCCAGCAACGGCGGTGGTGAAAAACTGTTTTTT,CASNGGGEKLFF
TRBJ2-1,once,TRBV27,-,TGTGCCAGCTCCTTTGGGGGGGCACACGAGCAGTTCTTC,CASSFGGAHEQFF
TRBJ2-7,-,TRBV4-2,-,TGTGCCAGCAGCCAAGAGATCGGGGGACCCTACGAGCAGTACTTC,CASSQEIGGPYEQYF
TRBJ2-5,-,TRBV5-6,TRBD1,TGTGCCAGCAGCCAGGACAGGGTAGAGACCCAGTACTTC,CASSQDRVETQYF
TRBJ2-1,-,TRBV11-2,TRBD2,TGTGCCAGCAGCTTCAGCGGGGTCAATGAGCAGTTCTTC,CASSFSGVNEQFF
TRBJ2-1,-,TRBV4-3,TRBD2,TGCGCCAGCAGCCAAGTAGCGGGAATCTACAATGAGCAGTTCTTC,CASSQVAGIYNEQFF
TRBJ2-1,-,TRBV4-3,TRBD2,TGCGCCAGCAGCCAGGGTCTAGCGGGAACCAATGAGCAGTTCTTC,CASSQGLAGTNEQFF
TRBJ2-5,-,TRBV30,-,TGTGCCTGGAAGGGGTACCAAGAGACCCAGTACTTC,CAWKGYQETQYF
TRBJ2-2,-,TRBV28,TRBD2,TGTGCCAGCGGGTCGGGGGGGTACACCGGGGAGCTGTTTTTT,CASGSGGYTGELFF
TRBJ1-1,-,TRBV29-1,TRBD1,TGCAGCGCTAGGACAGGGGAAAACACTGAAGCTTTCTTT,CSARTGENTEAFF
TRBJ2-5,-,TRBV14,-,TGTGCCAGCAGCCAAGATTGGGGAACCCAGTACTTC,CASSQDWGTQYF
TRBJ2-2,-,TRBV28,-,TGTGCCAGCAGTATTCCAACCGGGGAGCTGTTTTTT,CASSIPTGELFF
TRBJ1-5,-,TRBV5-5,-,TGTGCCAGCAGCTTGGCCGAGGGGATCCAGCCCCAGCATTTT,CASSLAEGIQPQHF
TRBJ1-4,-,TRBV18,TRBD1,TGTGCCAGCTCCCAGGGCAGACAGGGCACGGAAAAACTGTTTTTT,CASSQGRQGTEKLFF
TRBJ2-3,-,TRBV11-2,-,TGTGCCAGCAGCCCGATAGGGGGCACAGATACGCAGTATTTT,CASSPIGGTDTQYF
TRBJ2-3,-,TRBV7-2,-,TGTGCCAGCAGCGGGGGCTTTGGAGGTGCGCAGTATTTT,CASSGGFGGAQYF
TRBJ1-1,-,TRBV6-5,-,TGTGCCAGCAGTTCGGGACCGATGAACACTGAAGCTTTCTTT,CASSSGPMNTEAFF
TRBJ2-3,-,TRBV5-1,TRBD1,TGCGCCAGCAGTTCCGGGGCCGGGACAGGGAATTCGGATACGCAGTATTTT,CASSSGAGTGNSDTQYF
TRBJ2-7,-,TRBV5-6,TRBD2,TGTGCCAGCAGCCCCGGGACTAGCGTCTACGAGCAGTACTTC,CASSPGTSVYEQYF
TRBJ2-1,-,TRBV5-3,-,TGTGCCAGAAGCCTGGACGGGAGCTCCTACAATGAGCAGTTCTTC,CARSLDGSSYNEQFF
TRBJ1-2,-,TRBV7-2,TRBD1,TGTGCCAGCAGCTTATCGTGGACAGGGGGCGGAGGCTACACCTTC,CASSLSWTGGGGYTF
TRBJ2-1,-,TRBV5-4,-,TGTGCCAGCAGCTTGGGTTCCGGCTATGAGCAGTTCTTC,CASSLGSGYEQFF
TRBJ2-1,-,TRBV27,TRBD1,TGTGCCAGCAGTCCCAGACAGGGGGCGGGTGAGCAGTTCTTC,CASSPRQGAGEQFF
TRBJ2-2,-,TRBV10-3,TRBD1,TGTGCCATCAGTGAGTCACGGACAGGGAACACCGGGGAGCTGTTTTTT,CAISESRTGNTGELFF
TRBJ2-1,-,TRBV7-9,TRBD2,TGTGCCAGCAGATCTTACCCTAGCGGGAGGGCCCGAGGGGATGAGCAGTTCTTC,CASRSYPSGRARGDEQFF
TRBJ2-3,-,TRBV19,-,TGTGCCAGTAGAACCCGGGGTGGGGCAGATACGCAGTATTTT,CASRTRGGADTQYF
TRBJ1-1,-,TRBV6-5,-,TGTGCCAGCAGTTACTCCGCAGCCATGAACACTGAAGCTTTCTTT,CASSYSAAMNTEAFF